Presented here are 7 T cell receptor beta chains from one specimen sequenced in a study of blood T cell repertoires in COVID-19. Clones were read by immunoSEQ multiplex PCR, and TCRdb kept only the in-frame ones, dropping some. The table records 150,000 to 200,000 clones, more than 80% of them present only once. The sequenced material came from peripheral blood. These receptors were collected from a woman in her sixties or seventies with acute or convalescent COVID-19.

The chain links TRBV5-1 to TRBJ1-4, with 7 bases identical to TRBD1. Looked up from germline, CDR1 is SGHRS and CDR2 is YFSETQ. The CDR3 extends over 15 amino acids. Germline trimming cut 4 bases from V and 5 bases from J; bases unmatched to any gene: 8. CDR3 nucleotides: TGCGCCAGCAGCCCCGGGGACAGCATAAATGAAAAACTGTTTTTT. Translation: CASSPGDSINEKLFF.

V usage is TRBV2 and J usage is TRBJ2-3; the D gene is possibly TRBD2 (6 bases). Trimming took 8 bases from V and 5 from J, leaving 17 bases between them. This CDR3 is built from 14 residues. Per germline, CDR1 SNHLY and CDR2 FYNNEI. CDR3 DNA sequence: TGTGCCAGCCGGGAGACCTCCGCGGGAGATACGCAGTATTTT. Translating it yields CASRETSAGDTQYF.

The chain links TRBV5-1 to TRBJ2-3, with 7 positions matching TRBD2. V dropped 2 bases and J dropped 0; count of bases not matched to a gene: 3. The length of the CDR3 is 15 residues. CDR1 is SGHRS and CDR2 is YFSETQ in the germline V gene. In DNA, the CDR3 is TGCGCCAGCAGCTTAAGGGGAGGGAGCACAGATACGCAGTATTTT. This gives the protein CASSLRGGSTDTQYF. Using reference TRBV5-1 and TRBJ2-3 for the parts outside the CDR3, the full variable domain is KAGVTQTPRYLIKTRGQQVTLSCSPISGHRSVSWYQQTPGQGLQFLFEYFSETQRNKGNFPGRFSGRQFSNSRSEMNVSTLELGDSALYLCASSLRGGSTDTQYFGPGTRLTVL.

The CDR3 nucleotides are TGTGCCAGCTCACCACCGGACACAGGGGGCAACAACGAGCAGTACTTC. It is translated as CASSPPDTGGNNEQYF. The chain is built from TRBV18 and TRBJ2-7, with 9 bases matching TRBD1. The CDR3 sequence is 16 residues long. Germline CDR1 KGHSH, CDR2 LQKENI. Unmatched junction bases numbered 8, after V lost 0 bases and J lost 5 bases.

The chain has TRBV10-3 and TRBJ2-3, with D uncertain. Germline V gives CDR1 ENHRY, CDR2 SYGVKD. The length of the CDR3 is 15 residues. V was clipped by 7 bases and J by 3 bases, with 17 bases between them. CDR3 DNA: TGTGCCATCAAATTGGGCCAGGATGGTACAGATACGCAGTATTTT. Residues: CAIKLGQDGTDTQYF.

The chain joins TRBV6-1 to TRBJ1-4; D is unclear. Trimming removed 1 base from V and 10 bases from J, with 7 bases in between. The length of the CDR3 is 12 residues. Germline V gene data show CDR1 as MNHNS and CDR2 as SASEGT. CDR3 loop: CASSEVRGKLFF. CDR3 in DNA: TGTGCCAGCAGTGAAGTGCGTGGAAAACTGTTTTTT.

This clone has a handful of counts. The chain uses TRBV10-1 and TRBJ2-5, with D uncertain. Between the trimmed V and J ends, which lost 4 bases and 0 bases, there was a span of 6 bases. The CDR3 has 13 amino acids. Germline V gene lookup returns CDR1 WNHNN and CDR2 SYGVQD (reference sequence). This chain's CDR3 is CASSARDQETQYF. In DNA form, the CDR3 reads TGCGCCAGCAGTGCACGGGACCAAGAGACCCAGTACTTC.